This T cell receptor beta chain was recorded in a study of cytomegalovirus exposure and HLA in healthy donors. On this clone: The antigen remains unidentified.

The CDR3 has 14 residues. CDR1 SQVTM and CDR2 ANQGSEA come from the germline V gene. The V gene end was trimmed by 4 bases and the J gene end by 3 bases; junction bases not matched to a gene: 6. The PCR used 60 Vbeta and 13 Jbeta primers. The data were produced by immunoSEQ multiplex PCR, yet TCRdb's version contains in-frame clones alone and is incomplete. The table includes approximately 150,000 clones, 70% to 80% detected once. Whole-study results and caveats: Among immune exposure information, only CMV serostatus was available.

The receptor's source is a woman in her thirties or forties in good health and CMV-seronegative. The chain has TRBV29-1 and TRBJ2-3; TRBD2 matches at 8 bases. Material for sequencing was PBMCs. DNA of the CDR3: TGCAGCGTTGGTTCAGCGGGGGTTACAGATACGCAGTATTTT. Protein product: CSVGSAGVTDTQYF.